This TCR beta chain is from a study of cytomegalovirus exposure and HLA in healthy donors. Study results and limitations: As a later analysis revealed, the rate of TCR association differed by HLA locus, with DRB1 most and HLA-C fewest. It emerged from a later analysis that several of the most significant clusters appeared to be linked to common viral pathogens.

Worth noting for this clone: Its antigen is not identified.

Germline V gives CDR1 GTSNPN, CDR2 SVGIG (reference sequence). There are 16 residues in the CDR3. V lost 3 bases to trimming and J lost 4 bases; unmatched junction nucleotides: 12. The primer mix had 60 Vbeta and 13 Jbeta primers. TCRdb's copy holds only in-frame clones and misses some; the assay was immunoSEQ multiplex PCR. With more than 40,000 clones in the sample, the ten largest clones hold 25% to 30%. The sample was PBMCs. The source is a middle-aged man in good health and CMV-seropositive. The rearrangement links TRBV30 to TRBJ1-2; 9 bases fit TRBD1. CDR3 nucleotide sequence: TGTGCCTGGAGCCCAAAATGGGACAGGGTTCTCTATGGCTACACCTTC. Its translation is CAWSPKWDRVLYGYTF.